Listed here are 13 T cell receptor beta chains from one sample, sequenced in a study of response to subunit inactivated influenza vaccine. TCRdb fed the RT-PCR reads into MiXCR, producing one record per CDR3 protein. Here the sample spans 650,000 to 850,000 distinct CDR3 sequences, about 15% being singletons. The material sequenced was PBMCs from blood, taken less than 15 days before vaccination. These receptors were taken from a man in his fifties or sixties who received an inactivated influenza vaccine.

This clonotype was counted only a few times. The V gene is TRBV27, the J gene TRBJ2-2, with D unresolved. The CDR3 length is 17 residues. CDR1 is MNHEY and CDR2 is SMNVEV in the germline V gene (reference sequence). The germline V and J ends were trimmed by 6 bases and 0 bases, with 17 bases remaining between them. The DNA of the CDR3 is TGTGCCAGCAGGGGCATAGGTGGTAGAACGAACACCGGGGAGCTGTTTTTT. Residues: CASRGIGGRTNTGELFF.

This clonotype was picked up a small number of times. The gene calls are TRBV28 and TRBJ2-2; 10 bases fit TRBD1. Germline trimming cut 7 bases from V and 2 bases from J; bases unmatched to any gene: 7. Germline assignment: CDR1 MDHEN and CDR2 SYDVKM. CDR3 length: 16 residues. The CDR3 reads CASTTGGWVNTGELFF. CDR3 DNA sequence: TGTGCCAGCACGACAGGGGGCTGGGTTAACACCGGGGAGCTGTTTTTT.

V and J are TRBV6-2 or TRBV6-3 and TRBJ2-7; 10 bases align to TRBD1. The CDR3 has 15 residues. Germline lookup yields CDR1 MNHEY and CDR2 SVGEGT. V lost 5 bases, J lost 3 bases, and 7 bases stayed unmatched. CDR3 amino acids: CASSRMTGGLYEQYF. DNA of the CDR3: TGTGCCAGCAGTAGGATGACAGGGGGCCTCTACGAGCAGTACTTC.

This clonotype was observed a few times. The rearrangement links TRBV10-1 to TRBJ2-5, with a weak D call TRBD2 (6 bases). The CDR3 spans 13 residues. V was shortened by 8 bases and J by 4 bases, with 14 bases between the two germline ends. The germline CDR1 and CDR2 sequences are WNHNN and SYGVQD (reference sequence). The CDR3, as DNA: TGCGCCAGCGGGGACTTGGGCCGAGAGACCCAGTACTTC. Its translation: CASGDLGRETQYF.

This clonotype appeared a few times. The V gene is TRBV28, the J gene TRBJ2-1; tentative D call: TRBD2 (5 bases). The V end was cut by 1 base, the J end by 6 bases, with 16 bases between. This CDR3 region has 16 residues. Germline V CDR1 and CDR2: MDHEN, SYDVKM. CDR3 nucleotides: TGTGCCAGCAGTTTATCTGGGGAGTGGAGTGGCAATGAGCAGTTCTTC. It translates to CASSLSGEWSGNEQFF. The variable domain in full, with the rest retrieved from reference TRBV28 and TRBJ2-1, is DVKVTQSSRYLVKRTGEKVFLECVQDMDHENMFWYRQDPGLGLRLIYFSYDVKMKEKGDIPEGYSVSREKKERFSLILESASTNQTSMYLCASSLSGEWSGNEQFFGPGTRLTVL.

V gene TRBV9 combines with J gene TRBJ2-2, with D maybe TRBD2 (5 bases). The CDR3 extends over 13 amino acids. Germline-derived CDR1 and CDR2 are SGDLS and YYNGEE. V was clipped by 4 bases and J by 5 bases, with 9 bases between them. CDR3 in amino acids: CASSPPGTGELFF. The CDR3 nucleotides read TGTGCCAGCAGCCCCCCGGGGACCGGGGAGCTGTTTTTT.

The V call is TRBV24-1, the J call TRBJ1-5; maybe TRBD1 (6 bases). The V gene lost 4 bases and the J gene lost 6 bases, with 21 bases spanning the gap. Germline CDR1 is KGHDR and CDR2 is SFDVKD. This CDR3 spans 17 amino acids. The CDR3 is CATSDGGTSLGFQPQHF. CDR3 sequence (DNA): TGTGCCACCAGTGACGGGGGGACATCACTGGGTTTTCAGCCCCAGCATTTT.

Only a few counts were recorded for this clonotype. The chain links TRBV27 to TRBJ2-1; TRBD2 aligns across 7 bases. Germline V CDR1 and CDR2: MNHEY, SMNVEV (reference sequence). The CDR3 is 16 residues long. After removal of 3 bases from V and 4 bases from J, the junction contained 9 bases not matched to a gene. DNA for the CDR3: TGTGCCAGCAGTTTGGGCCAGGGACTATTTTACAATGAGCAGTTCTTC. This gives the protein CASSLGQGLFYNEQFF.

This chain links TRBV6-5 with TRBJ2-1, with D perhaps matching TRBD1 or TRBD2 (6 bases each). The CDR3 covers 12 residues. Trimming shortened V by 7 bases and J by 9 bases, and 13 bases separated the two germline ends. The germline V gene encodes CDR1 MNHEY and CDR2 SVGAGI. The CDR3 region is CASKRGAGEQFF. CDR3 nucleotide sequence: TGTGCCAGCAAAAGGGGGGCAGGTGAGCAGTTCTTC.

This chain connects TRBV27 to TRBJ2-4; D is tentatively TRBD1 or TRBD2 (6 bases each). The V gene's germline CDR1 is MNHEY and CDR2 SMNVEV (reference sequence). The germline V and J ends were trimmed by 6 bases and 3 bases, with 18 bases remaining between them. This CDR3 region has 16 residues. The CDR3 DNA reads TGTGCCAGCAGACCTAGGGGGGAATCGGGCAAAAACATTCAGTACTTC. As protein: CASRPRGESGKNIQYF.

This chain connects TRBV7-9 to TRBJ2-7; D unresolved. Germline V gene lookup returns CDR1 SEHNR and CDR2 FQNEAQ (reference sequence). The CDR3 is made up of 12 amino acids. With 2 bases removed from V and 3 bases from J, the gap between germline ends came to 5 bases. The CDR3 loop reads CASSLTYYEQYF. DNA of the CDR3: TGTGCCAGCAGCTTAACGTACTACGAGCAGTACTTC.

V gene TRBV7-2 combines with J gene TRBJ2-5; 11 bases line up with TRBD1. This CDR3 has 16 amino acids. V was pared by 3 bases and J by 5 bases, with 8 bases of the junction left unmatched. CDR1 is SGHTA, CDR2 FQGNSA, per germline. DNA of the CDR3: TGTGCCAGCAGCTTTGCTGGGACAGGGGGGAGGGAGACCCAGTACTTC. Its translation is CASSFAGTGGRETQYF.

The rearrangement uses TRBV4-1 and TRBJ2-1; 7 bases are a match to TRBD2. Germline CDR1 is MGHRA and CDR2 is YSYEKL. This CDR3 is 17 amino acids long. Trimming took 1 base from V and 7 from J; bases not matched to a gene: 13. Here the CDR3 reads CASSQARGLPQRNEQFF. CDR3 sequence (DNA): TGCGCCAGCAGCCAAGCCCGGGGACTACCCCAGAGGAATGAGCAGTTCTTC.